This entry features one TCR beta chain sequence. Authors of the study amplified TCR beta CDR3 regions from RNA transcripts. A first-round RT-PCR of the TCR CDR3 used the HTBI primer set. MiXCR was run by TCRdb on the multiplex PCR reads, yielding one entry per CDR3 protein. The repertoire has hundreds of thousands of distinct CDR3 sequences, 20% of them found once; the top ten carry 47%. The data originate from a study of T cells in Graves' hyperthyroidism and ophthalmopathy. Background on the study: It was at initial diagnosis, before any treatment, that peripheral blood was collected.

The CDR3 is 14 amino acids. V was clipped by 5 bases and J by 3 bases, with 13 bases between them. Sequencing used blood. The TCR originated in a man between 35 and 55 years old with Graves' ophthalmopathy. V usage is TRBV12-3 or TRBV12-4 and J usage is TRBJ1-2, with D hard to call. The CDR3 protein is CASSRGQNDYGYTF. CDR3 DNA: TGTGCCAGCAGTCGTGGGCAGAACGACTATGGCTACACCTTC.